The next 10 T cell receptor beta chains were all read from a single sample in a study of cytomegalovirus exposure and HLA in healthy donors (dated by TCRdb to about 2017). The library was produced with the immunoSEQ multiplex PCR assay. Drawn from immuneACCESS, this table holds only the in-frame rearrangements with V and J called that TCRdb kept. Clones are partly lost; checked studies trace under half to an unresolved V gene and leave the rest unexplained. This sample has 70,000 or so clones in its table, and 94% of those were observed once. The ten largest make up 1.5% to 2% of the sample. Sequenced material: PBMCs. These receptors were collected from a woman aged 18-29 years in good health and CMV-seropositive.

The rearrangement links TRBV4-3 to TRBJ1-5; TRBD1 matches at 7 bases. V shed 0 bases and J 2 bases; nucleotides not matched to a gene: 1. Germline CDR1 reads LGHNA; CDR2 reads YSLEER. The CDR3 covers 15 residues. Here the CDR3 DNA reads TGCGCCAGCAGCCAAGATACAGGGGGCAATCAGCCCCAGCATTTT. Translating it yields CASSQDTGGNQPQHF.

The rearrangement joins TRBV18 to TRBJ1-2; 10 bases fit TRBD1. The J segment lost 4 bases and the V segment lost 5 bases, leaving 7 bases of the junction unmatched. Germline values: CDR1 KGHSH, CDR2 LQKENI. This CDR3 contains 15 residues. DNA of the CDR3: TGTGCCAGCTCATCCCGACAGGGGGCTTTCTATGGCTACACCTTC. This encodes CASSSRQGAFYGYTF.

The genes are TRBV5-1 and TRBJ2-1; TRBD1 matches at 7 bases. This CDR3 spans 13 amino acids. V gave up 7 bases and J gave up 6 bases; unmatched junction bases: 7. The germline CDR1 and CDR2 sequences are SGHRS and YFSETQ. CDR3 region: CASRQGNINEQFF. The CDR3 coding sequence is TGCGCCAGCCGACAGGGTAACATCAATGAGCAGTTCTTC.

This chain joins TRBV5-6 and TRBJ1-4; TRBD1 agrees at 8 bases. Trimming took 8 bases from V and 8 from J; bases not matched to a gene: 8. Germline V gene data show CDR1 as SGHDT and CDR2 as YYEEEE. The CDR3 consists of 13 residues. The CDR3 coding sequence is TGTGCCAGTTCCCCCGACAGGGGCGAAAAACTGTTTTTT. Protein product: CASSPDRGEKLFF.

This chain joins TRBV5-5 and TRBJ2-5; TRBD2 matches at 10 bases. The CDR3 is 14 amino acids. Germline lookup yields CDR1 SGHKS and CDR2 YYEKEE (reference sequence). The V and J ends lost 5 bases and 5 bases, in that order; junction bases with no gene match: 6. CDR3 bases: TGTGCCAGCAGTTTCCCGGGACTAGCGGAGACCCAGTACTTC. Encoded protein: CASSFPGLAETQYF.

This chain uses TRBV19 with TRBJ2-7; the D gene is possibly TRBD1 (6 bases). Between the trimmed V and J ends, which lost 2 bases and 4 bases, there was a span of 12 bases. From germline, CDR1 is LNHDA and CDR2 SQIVND (reference sequence). The CDR3 is 14 residues long. CDR3 sequence (DNA): TGTGCCAGTAGTATAAACAGGGAAGCGTACGAGCAGTACTTC. Translation: CASSINREAYEQYF.

This clone occurred many times. The chain is built from TRBV21-1 and TRBJ2-2; the table's D call TRBD2 went unverified against the DNA. TRBV21-1 is designated a pseudogene. The CDR3 covers 17 residues. CDR3 amino acids: CASSKAAGTNNTGELFF. The CDR3 DNA reads TGTGCCAGCAGCAAAGCGGCCGGGACTAATAACACCGGGGAGCTGTTTTTT.

The chain links TRBV19 to TRBJ2-5; 10 nucleotides agree with TRBD1. Germline V gene sequence: CDR1 LNHDA, CDR2 SQIVND (reference sequence). The CDR3 extends over 15 amino acids. J gave up 4 bases and V 5 bases, and 7 bases lay outside the gene matches. The CDR3 protein is CASSHRQGAGETQYF. The CDR3 bases are TGTGCCAGTAGTCACAGACAGGGGGCGGGAGAGACCCAGTACTTC. The entire variable domain, with the rest obtained from reference TRBV19 and TRBJ2-5, is as follows: DGGITQSPKYLFRKEGQNVTLSCEQNLNHDAMYWYRQDPGQGLRLIYYSQIVNDFQKGDIAEGYSVSREKKESFPLTVTSAQKNPTAFYLCASSHRQGAGETQYFGPGTRLLVL.

This chain links TRBV27 with TRBJ2-5; D is unresolved. The CDR3 is made up of 13 amino acids. Trimming took off 5 bases at V and 2 bases at J, with 9 bases between the two ends. Germline loops: CDR1 MNHEY, CDR2 SMNVEV (reference sequence). Here the CDR3 reads CASSRGSQETQYF. DNA for the CDR3: TGTGCCAGCAGTCGCGGTTCTCAAGAGACCCAGTACTTC.

The chain combines TRBV5-1 with TRBJ2-7; 8 bases align to TRBD1. V dropped 3 bases and J dropped 3; count of bases not matched to a gene: 14. This CDR3 contains 17 residues. Looked up from germline, CDR1 is SGHRS and CDR2 is YFSETQ. In DNA, the CDR3 is TGCGCCAGCAGCTCCCAACCCTCCGGGACAGGACTCTACGAGCAGTACTTC. It is translated as CASSSQPSGTGLYEQYF.